A selection of T cell receptor beta chains follows, all from one sample in a study of T-cell reconstitution after alpha-beta-depleted transplantation in children. TCRdb called the PCR reads again in MiXCR, with one record for every CDR3 protein. The sample lists some 440,000 distinct CDR3 sequences; 15% to 20% were seen once. The specimen comprised PBMCs, mostly from graft donor cells, sampled 360 days after TCRalphabeta/CD19-depleted stem cell transplant. These receptors all come from a boy under two years old who had a stem cell transplant for Wiskott-Aldrich syndrome, so the T cells may come from the graft donor. CDR3s include the opening cysteine and the closing phenylalanine or tryptophan. A D gene is named only where the DNA matches it firmly. The size of a clone is reported for some rows only, either as once, few or many, or as a class for expanded clones.

j_gene: TRBJ2-1
abundance: NA
v_gene: TRBV6-1
d_gene: NA
CDR3nt: TGTGCCAGCGTGGTGGCGCAGACGGGATACAATGAGCAGTTCTTC
CDR3aa: CASVVAQTGYNEQFF

j_gene: TRBJ1-2
abundance: NA
v_gene: TRBV29-1
d_gene: TRBD1
CDR3nt: TGCAGCGTTGAGGGTGACAGGGGTGGCTACACCTTC
CDR3aa: CSVEGDRGGYTF

j_gene: TRBJ1-6
abundance: NA
v_gene: TRBV10-3
d_gene: TRBD1
CDR3nt: TGTGCCATCAGGAGGGACAGGGCCGATAATTCACCCCTCCACTTT
CDR3aa: CAIRRDRADNSPLHF

j_gene: TRBJ2-7
abundance: few
v_gene: TRBV7-8
d_gene: NA
CDR3nt: TGTGCCAGCAGCTTAGGGAAGGGAAATCTCTACGAGCAGTACTTC
CDR3aa: CASSLGKGNLYEQYF

j_gene: TRBJ2-5
abundance: NA
v_gene: TRBV12-3/TRBV12-4
d_gene: TRBD2
CDR3nt: TGTGCCAGCAGCTCAGGACTAGCGGGAGAAAAGACCCAGTACTTC
CDR3aa: CASSSGLAGEKTQYF

j_gene: TRBJ2-3
abundance: once
v_gene: TRBV27
d_gene: NA
CDR3nt: TGTGCCAGCAGTTTAGCGGGGCGGATCACAGATACGCAGTATTTT
CDR3aa: CASSLAGRITDTQYF

j_gene: TRBJ2-2
abundance: NA
v_gene: TRBV20-1
d_gene: NA
CDR3nt: TGCAGTGCTAGAGTTCAACCCTACACCGGGGAGCTGTTTTTT
CDR3aa: CSARVQPYTGELFF

j_gene: TRBJ1-2
abundance: NA
v_gene: TRBV20-1
d_gene: NA
CDR3nt: TGCAGTGTAAAAGGGGATTATGGCTACACCTTC
CDR3aa: CSVKGDYGYTF

j_gene: TRBJ2-4
abundance: few
v_gene: TRBV11-2
d_gene: TRBD2
CDR3nt: TGTGCCAGCAGCTTACCCCACCTCCGGACTAGCGGGACCAAAAACATTCAGTACTTC
CDR3aa: CASSLPHLRTSGTKNIQYF

j_gene: TRBJ1-1
abundance: NA
v_gene: TRBV27
d_gene: TRBD1
CDR3nt: TGTGCCAGCAGTTCGTACAGGGGCGGGAACACTGAAGCTTTCTTT
CDR3aa: CASSSYRGGNTEAFF

j_gene: TRBJ2-5
abundance: few
v_gene: TRBV20-1
d_gene: TRBD2
CDR3nt: TGCAGTGCTAGAGTACTAGCGGGTTCAGAGACCCAGTACTTC
CDR3aa: CSARVLAGSETQYF

j_gene: TRBJ1-2
abundance: NA
v_gene: TRBV11-3
d_gene: NA
CDR3nt: TGTGCCAGCAGCTTAGATCCAGAGTGCTATGGCTACACCTTC
CDR3aa: CASSLDPECYGYTF

j_gene: TRBJ2-6
abundance: few
v_gene: TRBV12-3/TRBV12-4
d_gene: NA
CDR3nt: TGTGCCAGCAGTTTAGCGCTAAGCTCTGGGGCCAACGTCCTGACTTTC
CDR3aa: CASSLALSSGANVLTF

j_gene: TRBJ2-7
abundance: few
v_gene: TRBV7-2
d_gene: NA
CDR3nt: TGTGCCAGCAGCTCGCAGACTAGATCCGAGCAGTACTTC
CDR3aa: CASSSQTRSEQYF

j_gene: TRBJ2-3
abundance: few
v_gene: TRBV14
d_gene: TRBD2
CDR3nt: TGTGCCAGCAGCCAAGGGGGACTAGCGGACCTAATGGGGTATTTT
CDR3aa: CASSQGGLADLMGYF

j_gene: TRBJ2-5
abundance: few
v_gene: TRBV3-1
d_gene: TRBD1
CDR3nt: TGTGCCAGCAGCCCCGGGACAGGGCCAGAGACCCAGTACTTC
CDR3aa: CASSPGTGPETQYF

j_gene: TRBJ2-2
abundance: few
v_gene: TRBV12-3/TRBV12-4
d_gene: TRBD1
CDR3nt: TGTGCCAGCAGTTTCGGACAGGGGGCGAGACACACCGGGGAGCTGTTTTTT
CDR3aa: CASSFGQGARHTGELFF

j_gene: TRBJ2-6
abundance: few
v_gene: TRBV20-1
d_gene: NA
CDR3nt: TGCAGTGCTAGAAAAGTTGGGGCCAACGTCCTGACTTTC
CDR3aa: CSARKVGANVLTF

j_gene: TRBJ2-7
abundance: few
v_gene: TRBV12-3/TRBV12-4
d_gene: NA
CDR3nt: TGTGCCAGCAGTTCCTCCAGGACATTCTCCTACGAGCAGTACTTC
CDR3aa: CASSSSRTFSYEQYF

j_gene: TRBJ2-2
abundance: few
v_gene: TRBV10-2
d_gene: NA
CDR3nt: TGCGCCACCCTTCAGAGCTTGTCGGCCGGGGAGCTGTTTTTT
CDR3aa: CATLQSLSAGELFF

j_gene: TRBJ2-7
abundance: NA
v_gene: TRBV4-3
d_gene: NA
CDR3nt: TGCGCCAGCAGCCAAGAGTTCTCCAGGCCTTACGAGCAGTACTTC
CDR3aa: CASSQEFSRPYEQYF

j_gene: TRBJ2-3
abundance: NA
v_gene: TRBV7-2
d_gene: NA
CDR3nt: TGTGCCAGCAGCTGGAGACCTCCCCCCACAGATACGCAGTATTTT
CDR3aa: CASSWRPPPTDTQYF

j_gene: TRBJ2-3
abundance: few
v_gene: TRBV12-3/TRBV12-4
d_gene: TRBD2
CDR3nt: TGTGCCAGCAGTTTACGGGCGGGAGCCCCAGATACGCAGTATTTT
CDR3aa: CASSLRAGAPDTQYF

j_gene: TRBJ2-3
abundance: once
v_gene: TRBV5-5
d_gene: NA
CDR3nt: TGTGCCAGGGGCCCTGGTCCAGATACGCAGTATTTT
CDR3aa: CARGPGPDTQYF

j_gene: TRBJ2-5
abundance: few
v_gene: TRBV12-3/TRBV12-4
d_gene: TRBD1
CDR3nt: TGTGCCAGCAATCGACAGGGGTCCCAAGAGACCCAGTACTTC
CDR3aa: CASNRQGSQETQYF

j_gene: TRBJ2-1
abundance: NA
v_gene: TRBV10-3
d_gene: TRBD1
CDR3nt: TGTGCCATCAGTGAGTCGAAATTCCCGGCACAGGGGTTGGGCAATGAGCAGTTCTTC
CDR3aa: CAISESKFPAQGLGNEQFF

j_gene: TRBJ2-7
abundance: once
v_gene: TRBV6-2/TRBV6-3
d_gene: NA
CDR3nt: TGTGCCAGCAGACCGGTGGGTAGAACCTACGAGCAGTACTTC
CDR3aa: CASRPVGRTYEQYF

j_gene: TRBJ2-3
abundance: few
v_gene: TRBV4-3
d_gene: TRBD2
CDR3nt: TGCGCCAGCAGCCAAGGACTAGCGGCCACGCAGTATTTT
CDR3aa: CASSQGLAATQYF

j_gene: TRBJ1-1
abundance: NA
v_gene: TRBV20-1
d_gene: NA
CDR3nt: TGCAGCTCCACGGGGTCGGTTTCCCTCCTACGTGAAGCTTTCTTT
CDR3aa: CSSTGSVSLLREAFF

j_gene: TRBJ2-7
abundance: few
v_gene: TRBV7-2
d_gene: NA
CDR3nt: TGTGCCAGCAGCTCTCTACCGGGACACTCAACCTACGAGCAGTACTTC
CDR3aa: CASSSLPGHSTYEQYF

j_gene: TRBJ1-5
abundance: few
v_gene: TRBV12-3/TRBV12-4
d_gene: NA
CDR3nt: TGTGCCAGCAGTCCCTCAGTTTCGCCCCAGCATTTT
CDR3aa: CASSPSVSPQHF

j_gene: TRBJ2-3
abundance: NA
v_gene: TRBV29-1
d_gene: NA
CDR3nt: TGCAGCGTCACGCAGCGGGTGCCTAGCACAGATACGCAGTATTTT
CDR3aa: CSVTQRVPSTDTQYF

j_gene: TRBJ1-1
abundance: NA
v_gene: TRBV29-1
d_gene: NA
CDR3nt: TGCAGCGTTGAAGTGCCGGGACGGAACACTGAAGCTTTCTTT
CDR3aa: CSVEVPGRNTEAFF

j_gene: TRBJ2-1
abundance: NA
v_gene: TRBV7-7
d_gene: TRBD2
CDR3nt: TGTGCCAGCAGCTTAGCTAGCGGGTCCAACAATGAGCAGTTCTTC
CDR3aa: CASSLASGSNNEQFF

j_gene: TRBJ2-7
abundance: many
v_gene: TRBV5-1
d_gene: NA
CDR3nt: TGCGCCAGCAGCACCCAGGGGGGAGGCTACGAGCAGTACTTC
CDR3aa: CASSTQGGGYEQYF

j_gene: TRBJ1-5
abundance: NA
v_gene: TRBV5-1
d_gene: NA
CDR3nt: TGCGCCAGCAGCTTGGAACCTTTAGGCAATCAGCCCCAGCATTTT
CDR3aa: CASSLEPLGNQPQHF

j_gene: TRBJ2-7
abundance: many
v_gene: TRBV10-2
d_gene: NA
CDR3nt: TGCGCCAGCAGTGCGGGCGGGTTCTACGAGCAGTACTTC
CDR3aa: CASSAGGFYEQYF

j_gene: TRBJ2-5
abundance: few
v_gene: TRBV24-1
d_gene: TRBD1
CDR3nt: TGTGCCACCAGTGATTTTAGGCAGGGGGCGGAGACCCAGTACTTC
CDR3aa: CATSDFRQGAETQYF

j_gene: TRBJ2-1
abundance: NA
v_gene: TRBV21-1
d_gene: NA
CDR3nt: TGTGCCAGCAGCGATGTAGGGGGGTTCAATGAGCAGTTCTTC
CDR3aa: CASSDVGGFNEQFF

j_gene: TRBJ2-1
abundance: few
v_gene: TRBV12-3/TRBV12-4
d_gene: TRBD2
CDR3nt: TGTGCCAGCAGTCCCGGACTAGCGGGAGGATTGAATGAGCAGTTCTTC
CDR3aa: CASSPGLAGGLNEQFF

j_gene: TRBJ2-2
abundance: many
v_gene: TRBV5-1
d_gene: TRBD2
CDR3nt: TGCGCCAGCAGCAAACTAGCGGGAGACACCGGGGAGCTGTTTTTT
CDR3aa: CASSKLAGDTGELFF

j_gene: TRBJ2-5
abundance: NA
v_gene: TRBV29-1
d_gene: TRBD1
CDR3nt: TGCAGCGTAACAGGGGTGAGAGAGACCCAGTACTTC
CDR3aa: CSVTGVRETQYF

j_gene: TRBJ2-1
abundance: few
v_gene: TRBV9
d_gene: NA
CDR3nt: TGTGCCAGCAGCGTAGATAGCCCCTCCTACAATGAGCAGTTCTTC
CDR3aa: CASSVDSPSYNEQFF

j_gene: TRBJ1-5
abundance: few
v_gene: TRBV4-1
d_gene: NA
CDR3nt: TGCGCCAGCAGCCAAGCTACCCAGCGGAATCAGCCCCAGCATTTT
CDR3aa: CASSQATQRNQPQHF

j_gene: TRBJ2-3
abundance: few
v_gene: TRBV28
d_gene: NA
CDR3nt: TGTGCCAGCAGTTCGTACGGGATTAGTGCGCAGTATTTT
CDR3aa: CASSSYGISAQYF

j_gene: TRBJ2-3
abundance: few
v_gene: TRBV4-1
d_gene: TRBD2
CDR3nt: TGCGCCAGCAGCCAAGTACGGCGGGGGAGAGGGAGCACAGATACGCAGTATTTT
CDR3aa: CASSQVRRGRGSTDTQYF

j_gene: TRBJ2-7
abundance: NA
v_gene: TRBV30
d_gene: TRBD1
CDR3nt: TGTGCCTGGGGCAGGGGGCCCTACGAGCAGTACTTC
CDR3aa: CAWGRGPYEQYF

j_gene: TRBJ2-7
abundance: NA
v_gene: TRBV4-3
d_gene: TRBD2
CDR3nt: TGCGCCAGCAGCCAAGATTTAGGAGCGGGAGTTGTCTACGAGCAGTACTTC
CDR3aa: CASSQDLGAGVVYEQYF

j_gene: TRBJ2-7
abundance: NA
v_gene: TRBV5-6
d_gene: NA
CDR3nt: TGTGCCAGCAGCTTTACCACTACCTCCTACGAGCAGTACTTC
CDR3aa: CASSFTTTSYEQYF

j_gene: TRBJ2-5
abundance: many
v_gene: TRBV5-1
d_gene: NA
CDR3nt: TGTGCCAGCAGTTTAACACAAGAGACCCAGTACTTC
CDR3aa: CASSLTQETQYF

j_gene: TRBJ2-1
abundance: few
v_gene: TRBV5-1
d_gene: NA
CDR3nt: TGCGCCAGCAGCCCCGGGTCATTTTTCAATGAGCAGTTCTTC
CDR3aa: CASSPGSFFNEQFF

j_gene: TRBJ1-4
abundance: once
v_gene: TRBV4-1
d_gene: TRBD1
CDR3nt: TGCGCCAGCAGCCAAGATGCCCCGGACAGGGCAACTAATGAAAAACTGTTTTTT
CDR3aa: CASSQDAPDRATNEKLFF

j_gene: TRBJ2-1
abundance: NA
v_gene: TRBV3-1
d_gene: NA
CDR3nt: TGTGCCAGCAGCCAATACATGACGCAGTTCTTC
CDR3aa: CASSQYMTQFF

j_gene: TRBJ2-5
abundance: few
v_gene: TRBV9
d_gene: TRBD1
CDR3nt: TGTGCCAGCAGCGTAGCCGGGACAGGGTGGGAGACCCAGTACTTC
CDR3aa: CASSVAGTGWETQYF

j_gene: TRBJ2-1
abundance: few
v_gene: TRBV7-9
d_gene: NA
CDR3nt: TGTGCCAGCAGCTTAGCTATCGATGAGCAGTTCTTC
CDR3aa: CASSLAIDEQFF

j_gene: TRBJ2-1
abundance: few
v_gene: TRBV6-5
d_gene: NA
CDR3nt: TGTGCCAGCAGTTACAGTAGAGGGCGTGGGTACAATGAGCAGTTCTTC
CDR3aa: CASSYSRGRGYNEQFF

j_gene: TRBJ2-5
abundance: many
v_gene: TRBV12-3/TRBV12-4
d_gene: TRBD2
CDR3nt: TGTGCCAGCACTCCGGGACTAGCGGCACAAGAGACCCAGTACTTC
CDR3aa: CASTPGLAAQETQYF

j_gene: TRBJ2-5
abundance: NA
v_gene: TRBV5-6
d_gene: NA
CDR3nt: TGTGCCATCGGCCCCGGGACTCTCCAAGAGACCCAGTACTTC
CDR3aa: CAIGPGTLQETQYF

j_gene: TRBJ2-7
abundance: few
v_gene: TRBV12-3/TRBV12-4
d_gene: TRBD1
CDR3nt: TGTGCCAGCAGTCACAACCCTTGGGGACAGGGGAACCACGAGCAGTACTTC
CDR3aa: CASSHNPWGQGNHEQYF

j_gene: TRBJ2-7
abundance: few
v_gene: TRBV9
d_gene: NA
CDR3nt: TGTGCCAGCAGCTCATCACATCGAGGGATCTACGAGCAGTACTTC
CDR3aa: CASSSSHRGIYEQYF